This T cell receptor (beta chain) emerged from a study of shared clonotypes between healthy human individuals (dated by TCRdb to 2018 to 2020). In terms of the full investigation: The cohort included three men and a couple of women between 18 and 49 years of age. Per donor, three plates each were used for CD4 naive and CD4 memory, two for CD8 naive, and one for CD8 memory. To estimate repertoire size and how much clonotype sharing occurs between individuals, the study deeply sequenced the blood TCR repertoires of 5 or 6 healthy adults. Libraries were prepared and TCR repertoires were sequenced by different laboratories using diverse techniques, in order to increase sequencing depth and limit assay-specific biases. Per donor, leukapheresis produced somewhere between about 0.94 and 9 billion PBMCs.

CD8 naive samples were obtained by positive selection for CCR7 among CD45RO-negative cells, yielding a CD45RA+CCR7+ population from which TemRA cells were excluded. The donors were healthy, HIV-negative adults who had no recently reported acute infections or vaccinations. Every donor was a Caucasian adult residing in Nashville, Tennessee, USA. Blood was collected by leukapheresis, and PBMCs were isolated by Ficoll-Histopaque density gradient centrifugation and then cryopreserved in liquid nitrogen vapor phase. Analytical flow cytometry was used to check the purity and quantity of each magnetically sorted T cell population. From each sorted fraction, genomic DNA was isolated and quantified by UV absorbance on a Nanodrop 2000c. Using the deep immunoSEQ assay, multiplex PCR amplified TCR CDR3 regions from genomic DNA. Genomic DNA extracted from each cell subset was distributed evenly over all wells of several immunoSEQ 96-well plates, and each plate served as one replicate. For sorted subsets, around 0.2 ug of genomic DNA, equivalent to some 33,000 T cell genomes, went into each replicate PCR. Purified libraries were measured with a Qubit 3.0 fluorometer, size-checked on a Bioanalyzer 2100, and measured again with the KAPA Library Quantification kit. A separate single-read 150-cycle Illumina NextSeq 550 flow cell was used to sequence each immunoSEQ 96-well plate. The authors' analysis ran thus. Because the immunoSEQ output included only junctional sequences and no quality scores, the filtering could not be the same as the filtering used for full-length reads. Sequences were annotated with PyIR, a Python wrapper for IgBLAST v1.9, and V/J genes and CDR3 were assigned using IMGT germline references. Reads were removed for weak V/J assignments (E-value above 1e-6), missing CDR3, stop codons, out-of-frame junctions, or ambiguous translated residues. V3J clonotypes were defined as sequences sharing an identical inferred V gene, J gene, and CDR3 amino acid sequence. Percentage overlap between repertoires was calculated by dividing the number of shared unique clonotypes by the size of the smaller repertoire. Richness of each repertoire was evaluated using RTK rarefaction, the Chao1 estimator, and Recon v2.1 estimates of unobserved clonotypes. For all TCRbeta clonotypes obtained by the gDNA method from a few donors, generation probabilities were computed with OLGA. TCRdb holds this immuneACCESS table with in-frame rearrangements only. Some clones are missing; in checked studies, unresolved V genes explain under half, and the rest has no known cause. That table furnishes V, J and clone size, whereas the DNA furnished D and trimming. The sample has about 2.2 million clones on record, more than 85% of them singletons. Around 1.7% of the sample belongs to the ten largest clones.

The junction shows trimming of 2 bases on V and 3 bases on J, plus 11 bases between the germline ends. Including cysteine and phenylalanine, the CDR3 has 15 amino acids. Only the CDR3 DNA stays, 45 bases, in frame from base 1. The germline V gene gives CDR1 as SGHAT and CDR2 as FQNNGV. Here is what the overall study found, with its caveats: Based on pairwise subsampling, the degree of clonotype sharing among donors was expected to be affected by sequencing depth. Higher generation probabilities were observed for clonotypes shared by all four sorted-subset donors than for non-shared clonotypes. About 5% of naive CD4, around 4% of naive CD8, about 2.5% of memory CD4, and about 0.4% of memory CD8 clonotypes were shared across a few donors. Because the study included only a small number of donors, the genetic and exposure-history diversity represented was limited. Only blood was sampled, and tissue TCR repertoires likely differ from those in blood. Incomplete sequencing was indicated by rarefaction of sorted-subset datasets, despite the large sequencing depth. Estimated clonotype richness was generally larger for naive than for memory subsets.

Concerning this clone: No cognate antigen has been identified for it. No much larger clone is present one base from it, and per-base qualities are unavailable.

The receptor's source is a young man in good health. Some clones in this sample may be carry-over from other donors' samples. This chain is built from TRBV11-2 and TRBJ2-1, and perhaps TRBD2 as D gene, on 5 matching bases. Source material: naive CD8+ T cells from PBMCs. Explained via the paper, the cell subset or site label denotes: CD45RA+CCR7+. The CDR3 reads CASSLSGIVYNEQFF. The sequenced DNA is TGTGCCAGCAGCTTATCGGGAATTGTCTACAATGAGCAGTTCTTC.